The source of this T cell receptor beta chain is a study of T cell responses to AZD1222 COVID-19 vaccine. The protocol was immunoSEQ multiplex PCR, while the TCRdb copy is restricted to in-frame clones and leaves out a portion. Of about 150,000 clones listed, 85% to 95% are singletons. This clone was seen only once. Its antigen is currently unknown. Study outcomes and limitations: Only six people who got AZD1222 tested seropositive at baseline.

The sequence derives from an adult in good health. The source material was peripheral blood, sampled on day 0 of AZD1222 vaccination.

In nucleotides, the CDR3 is TGTGCCAGCAGCTTAACCGGATCGGGGCACAATGAGCAGTTCTTC. This gives the protein CASSLTGSGHNEQFF. The V gene is TRBV7-9, the J gene TRBJ2-1; D might be TRBD1 or TRBD2, each matching 5 bases. V was trimmed by 2 bases and J by 5 bases, leaving 13 bases between them. This CDR3 contains 15 residues. CDR1 and CDR2 (germline): SEHNR, FQNEAQ (reference sequence).